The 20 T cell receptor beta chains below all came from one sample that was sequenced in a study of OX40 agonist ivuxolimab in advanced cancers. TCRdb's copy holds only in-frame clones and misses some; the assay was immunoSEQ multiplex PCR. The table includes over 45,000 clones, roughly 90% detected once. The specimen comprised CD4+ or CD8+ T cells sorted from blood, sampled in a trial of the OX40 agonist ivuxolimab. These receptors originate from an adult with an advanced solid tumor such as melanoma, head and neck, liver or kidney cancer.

The CDR3 loop reads CASSMAAQPQHF. Here the CDR3 DNA reads TGTGCCAGTAGTATGGCGGCTCAGCCCCAGCATTTT. J is TRBJ1-5 and V is TRBV19; D is undetermined. V lost 3 bases and J lost 6, with 6 bases in between. Germline V gene data show CDR1 as LNHDA and CDR2 as SQIVND (reference sequence). The CDR3 is 12 amino acids. Looking up the rest from reference TRBV19 and TRBJ1-5 gives the full variable domain: DGGITQSPKYLFRKEGQNVTLSCEQNLNHDAMYWYRQDPGQGLRLIYYSQIVNDFQKGDIAEGYSVSREKKESFPLTVTSAQKNPTAFYLCASSMAAQPQHFGDGTRLSIL.

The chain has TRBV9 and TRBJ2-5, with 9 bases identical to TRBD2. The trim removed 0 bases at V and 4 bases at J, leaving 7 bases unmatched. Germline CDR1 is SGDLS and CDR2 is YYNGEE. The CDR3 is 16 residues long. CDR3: CASSVGGRALVETQYF. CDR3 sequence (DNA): TGTGCCAGCAGCGTAGGCGGGAGGGCTTTAGTAGAGACCCAGTACTTC. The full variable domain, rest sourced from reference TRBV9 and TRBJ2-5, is DSGVTQTPKHLITATGQRVTLRCSPRSGDLSVYWYQQSLDQGLQFLIQYYNGEERAKGNILERFSAQQFPDLHSELNLSSLELGDSALYFCASSVGGRALVETQYFGPGTRLLVL.

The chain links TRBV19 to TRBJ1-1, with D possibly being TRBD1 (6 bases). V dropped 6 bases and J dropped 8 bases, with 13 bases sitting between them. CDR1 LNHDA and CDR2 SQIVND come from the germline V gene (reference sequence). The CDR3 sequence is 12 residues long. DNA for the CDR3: TGTGCCAGTAGGCCTAGGGGGGAGGAAGCTTTCTTT. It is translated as CASRPRGEEAFF.

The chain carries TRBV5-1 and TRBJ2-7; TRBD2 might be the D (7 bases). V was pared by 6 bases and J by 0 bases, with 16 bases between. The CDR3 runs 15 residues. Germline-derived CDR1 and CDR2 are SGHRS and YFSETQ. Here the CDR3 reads CASTLGGEFSYEQYF. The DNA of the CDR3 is TGCGCCAGCACCCTAGGGGGGGAATTCTCCTACGAGCAGTACTTC.

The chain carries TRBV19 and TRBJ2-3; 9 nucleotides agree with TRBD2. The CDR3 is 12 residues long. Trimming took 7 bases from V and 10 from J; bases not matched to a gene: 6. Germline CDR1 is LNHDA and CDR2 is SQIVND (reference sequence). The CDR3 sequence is CASMSSGGAQYF. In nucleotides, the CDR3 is TGTGCCAGTATGAGTAGCGGGGGCGCGCAGTATTTT.

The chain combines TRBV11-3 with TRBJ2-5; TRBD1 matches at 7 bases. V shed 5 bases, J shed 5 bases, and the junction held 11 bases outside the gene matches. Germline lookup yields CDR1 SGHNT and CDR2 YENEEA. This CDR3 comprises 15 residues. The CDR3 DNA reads TGTGCCAGCAGCCCAGGGACAGCCTCAATGGAGACCCAGTACTTC. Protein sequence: CASSPGTASMETQYF. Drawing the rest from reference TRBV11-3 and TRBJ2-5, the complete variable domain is EAGVVQSPRYKIIEKKQPVAFWCNPISGHNTLYWYLQNLGQGPELLIRYENEEAVDDSQLPKDRFSAERLKGVDSTLKIQPAELGDSAVYLCASSPGTASMETQYFGPGTRLLVL.

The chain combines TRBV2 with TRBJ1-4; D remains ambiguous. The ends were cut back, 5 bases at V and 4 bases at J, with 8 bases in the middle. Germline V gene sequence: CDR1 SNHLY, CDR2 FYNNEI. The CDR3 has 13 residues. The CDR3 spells CASSTELNEKLFF. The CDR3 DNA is TGTGCCAGCAGTACCGAGCTTAATGAAAAACTGTTTTTT. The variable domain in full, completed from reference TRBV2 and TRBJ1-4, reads EPEVTQTPSHQVTQMGQEVILRCVPISNHLYFYWYRQILGQKVEFLVSFYNNEISEKSEIFDDQFSVERPDGSNFTLKIRSTKLEDSAMYFCASSTELNEKLFFGSGTQLSVL.

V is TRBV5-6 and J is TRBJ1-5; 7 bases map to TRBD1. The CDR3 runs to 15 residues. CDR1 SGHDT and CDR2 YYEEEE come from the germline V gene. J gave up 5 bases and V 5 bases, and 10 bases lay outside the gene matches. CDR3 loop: CASSSGEQGHQPQHF. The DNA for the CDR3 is TGTGCCAGCAGTTCAGGTGAACAGGGGCATCAGCCCCAGCATTTT.

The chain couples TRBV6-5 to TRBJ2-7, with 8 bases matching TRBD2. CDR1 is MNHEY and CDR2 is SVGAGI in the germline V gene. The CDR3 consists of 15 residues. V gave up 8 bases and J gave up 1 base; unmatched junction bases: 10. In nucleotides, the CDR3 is TGTGCCAGCTCCCCGACGGGGGGGACATCCTACGAGCAGTACTTC. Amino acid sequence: CASSPTGGTSYEQYF.

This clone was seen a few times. The CDR3 reads CASSSYDWTGEDYGYTF. The DNA of the CDR3 is TGTGCCAGCAGCTCCTATGATTGGACAGGGGAAGACTATGGCTACACCTTC. The chain links TRBV13 to TRBJ1-2; 9 nucleotides match TRBD1. CDR3 length: 17 amino acids. Germline values: CDR1 PRHDT, CDR2 FYEKMQ (reference sequence). The junction had 12 bases not matched to a gene; V was cut back by 4 bases and J by 3 bases.

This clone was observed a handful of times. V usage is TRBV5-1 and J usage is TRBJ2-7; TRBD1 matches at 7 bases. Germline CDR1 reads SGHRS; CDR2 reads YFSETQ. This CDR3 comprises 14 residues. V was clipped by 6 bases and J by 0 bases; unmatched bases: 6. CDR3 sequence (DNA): TGCGCCAGCACCTGGGACAGAAACTCCTACGAGCAGTACTTC. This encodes CASTWDRNSYEQYF.

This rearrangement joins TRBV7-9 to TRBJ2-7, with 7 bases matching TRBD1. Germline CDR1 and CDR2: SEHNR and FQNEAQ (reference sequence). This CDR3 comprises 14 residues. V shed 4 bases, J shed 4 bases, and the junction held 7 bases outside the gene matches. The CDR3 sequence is CASSSFGTAYEQYF. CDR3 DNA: TGTGCCAGCAGCTCGTTCGGGACAGCATACGAGCAGTACTTC.

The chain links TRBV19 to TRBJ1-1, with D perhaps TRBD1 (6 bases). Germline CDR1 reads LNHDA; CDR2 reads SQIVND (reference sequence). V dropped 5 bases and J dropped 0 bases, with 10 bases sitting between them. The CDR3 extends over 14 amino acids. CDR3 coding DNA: TGTGCCAGTAGTCTTACAGGGTTGAACACTGAAGCTTTCTTT. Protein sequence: CASSLTGLNTEAFF.

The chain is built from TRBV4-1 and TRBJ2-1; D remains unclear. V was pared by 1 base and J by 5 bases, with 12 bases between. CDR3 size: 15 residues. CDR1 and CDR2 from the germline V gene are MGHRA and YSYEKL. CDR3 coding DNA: TGCGCCAGCAGCCAAGTAGCAAGCGCGGACAATGAGCAGTTCTTC. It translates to CASSQVASADNEQFF.

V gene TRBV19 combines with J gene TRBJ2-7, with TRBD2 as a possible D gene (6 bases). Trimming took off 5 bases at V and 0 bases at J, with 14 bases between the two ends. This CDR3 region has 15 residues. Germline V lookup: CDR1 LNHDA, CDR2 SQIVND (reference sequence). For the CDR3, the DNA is TGTGCCAGTAGTGTCTTTAGCGGTCTCTCCTACGAGCAGTACTTC. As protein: CASSVFSGLSYEQYF.

CDR3 bases: TGTGCCAGCAGTGAAGCGCTTCGGACAGGGGGCGAGCAGTACTTC. It translates to CASSEALRTGGEQYF. This chain connects TRBV2 to TRBJ2-7; 10 nucleotides align to TRBD1. The length of the CDR3 is 15 residues. V lost 0 bases, J lost 6 bases, and 5 bases stayed unmatched. The germline CDR1 and CDR2 sequences are SNHLY and FYNNEI.

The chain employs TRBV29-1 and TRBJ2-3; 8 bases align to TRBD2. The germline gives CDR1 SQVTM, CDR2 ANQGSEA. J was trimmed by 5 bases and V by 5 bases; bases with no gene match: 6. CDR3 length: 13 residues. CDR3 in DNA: TGCAGCGTTCGGGGGGGGGCCGGAGATACGCAGTATTTT. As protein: CSVRGGAGDTQYF.

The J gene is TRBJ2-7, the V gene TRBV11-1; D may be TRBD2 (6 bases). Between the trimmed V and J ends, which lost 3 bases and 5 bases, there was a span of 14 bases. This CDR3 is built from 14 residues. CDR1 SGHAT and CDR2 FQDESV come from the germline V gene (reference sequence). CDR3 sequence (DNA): TGTGCCAGCAGCTTCTTTGGCAGGGAGGACGAGCAGTACTTC. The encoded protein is CASSFFGREDEQYF.

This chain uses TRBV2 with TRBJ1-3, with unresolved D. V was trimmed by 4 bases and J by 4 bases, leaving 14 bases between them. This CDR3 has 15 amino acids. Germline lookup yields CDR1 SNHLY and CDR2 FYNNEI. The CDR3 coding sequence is TGTGCCAGCAGTGTTTCCGGGATCCCGGGAAACACCATATATTTT. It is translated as CASSVSGIPGNTIYF.

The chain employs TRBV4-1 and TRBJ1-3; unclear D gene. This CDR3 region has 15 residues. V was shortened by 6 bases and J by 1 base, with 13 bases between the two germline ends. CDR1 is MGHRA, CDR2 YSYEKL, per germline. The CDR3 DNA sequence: TGCGCCAGCAGACCATCTTCGGGGTCTGGAAACACCATATATTTT. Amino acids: CASRPSSGSGNTIYF.